Here is one T cell receptor beta chain with its context. Its cognate antigen is unknown. This entry is derived from a study of tumor-infiltrating lymphocytes in primary liver carcinoma. A constant-region primer primed TCR beta cDNA synthesis from roughly 500 ng of total RNA. Generation of the TCR beta libraries relied on three nested multiplex PCR rounds using slightly modified ARM-PCR. With TRBV1-TRBV30 forward primers and a C-beta reverse primer, the first two PCR rounds were run for approximately 10 cycles each. One entry per CDR3 protein, called by TCRdb with MiXCR from the multiplex PCR reads. The sample has roughly 80,000 distinct CDR3 sequences, about three quarters seen once. Bulk tissue was left unsorted, and RNA and DNA were co-extracted from about 20-30 mg of it. This CDR3 is built from 10 residues. Germline lookup yields CDR1 SQVTM and CDR2 ANQGSEA. General study findings and limits: Reduced overlap was seen in tumor-adjacent and tumor-blood pairs versus tumor region pairs.

The receptor comes from a man between 40 and 49 years old with primary liver carcinoma and hepatitis B virus infection. The material sequenced was liver tumor tissue from sampling region 1. Subset reported: tumor region T1, superior pole. The chain couples TRBV29-1 to TRBJ2-5; D perhaps matches TRBD1 (6 bases). CDR3 in amino acids: CNIGGETQYF. CDR3 nucleotides: TGCAACATTGGGGGCGAGACCCAGTACTTC.